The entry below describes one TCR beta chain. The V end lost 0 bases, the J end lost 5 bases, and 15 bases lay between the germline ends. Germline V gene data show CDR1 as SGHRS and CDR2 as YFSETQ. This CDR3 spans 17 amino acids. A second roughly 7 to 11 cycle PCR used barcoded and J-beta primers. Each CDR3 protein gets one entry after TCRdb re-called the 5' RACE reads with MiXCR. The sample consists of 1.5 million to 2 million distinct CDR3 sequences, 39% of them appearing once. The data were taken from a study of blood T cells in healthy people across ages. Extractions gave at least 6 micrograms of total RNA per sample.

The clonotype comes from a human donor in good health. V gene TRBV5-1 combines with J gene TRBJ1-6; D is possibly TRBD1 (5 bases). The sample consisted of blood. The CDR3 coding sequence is TGCGCCAGCAGCTTGGCCGGGACCCTCCTGGATAATTCACCCCTCCACTTT. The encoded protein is CASSLAGTLLDNSPLHF.